These 21 T cell receptor beta chains were sequenced from one sample in a study of spatial heterogeneity in lung cancer. Study conclusions and caveats: Mutation tallies in tumors tracked expanded intratumoral alpha and beta TCR counts.

The time point: sample taken at primary tumor resection. Their antigens are not known. TCRdb reanalysed the 5' RACE reads using MiXCR and keeps one entry per CDR3 protein. The table lists about 14,000 distinct CDR3 sequences, about 4.8% of them singletons. The starting material was lung tumor tissue, obtained at surgery. The receptor source for this set is a female donor with early-stage non-small cell lung cancer.

The sample holds many counts of this clonotype. The CDR3 nucleotides are TGTGCCACCAGCACCGACCCGAACACTGAAGCTTTCTTT. Translating it yields CATSTDPNTEAFF. The chain combines TRBV28 with TRBJ1-1; D uncertain. This CDR3 comprises 13 residues. CDR1 and CDR2 (germline): MDHEN, SYDVKM. Trimming left V 10 bases short and J 1 base short, with 13 bases between.

By share, this clonotype counts as medium-sized. CDR3 sequence reads: CASSSPQGYGTEAFF. CDR3 nucleotide sequence: TGTGCCAGCAGCTCACCCCAGGGGTACGGCACTGAAGCTTTCTTT. This chain joins TRBV6-5 and TRBJ1-1, with a tentative D call TRBD1 (6 bases). V gave up 6 bases and J gave up 4 bases, with 18 bases separating them. The CDR3 is 15 residues long. CDR1 and CDR2 (germline): MNHEY, SVGAGI.

With respect to this clonotype: A read error may be the cause here, since a much bigger clone is one base away. This chain uses TRBV7-3 with TRBJ1-5, with D unresolved. Germline V gene sequence: CDR1 SGHTA, CDR2 FQGTGA. Trimming took off 1 base at V and 9 bases at J, with 10 bases between the two ends. CDR3 length: 13 amino acids. This chain's CDR3 is CASSLNNYPPQHF. CDR3 nucleotide sequence: TGTGCCAGCAGCTTAAACAATTATCCGCCCCAGCATTTT.

This chain uses TRBV12-3 or TRBV12-4 with TRBJ2-3; D is unclear. V lost 8 bases, J lost 4 bases, and 10 bases lay in between. The CDR3 length is 12 residues. In DNA form, the CDR3 reads TGTGCCAGCCAAAACCCCCCAGATACGCAGTATTTT. Translating it yields CASQNPPDTQYF.

This clonotype was detected many times. The rearrangement uses TRBV5-1 and TRBJ2-5; TRBD2 agrees at 11 bases. Germline V gives CDR1 SGHRS, CDR2 YFSETQ. V shed 4 bases and J 5 bases; nucleotides not matched to a gene: 4. The CDR3 contains 14 residues. CDR3 nucleotide sequence: TGCGCCAGCAGCGCGACTAGCGGGGTTGAGACCCAGTACTTC. Amino acids: CASSATSGVETQYF.

This clonotype was recorded at least ten times. The V and J genes are TRBV5-1 and TRBJ2-7; 8 bases align to TRBD1. Germline loops: CDR1 SGHRS, CDR2 YFSETQ. V lost 4 bases, J lost 2 bases, and 11 bases stayed unmatched. The CDR3 has 16 residues. DNA of the CDR3: TGCGCCAGCAGCCATCTCACGACAGGGGTTGCCTACGAGCAGTACTTC. Translation gives CASSHLTTGVAYEQYF.

The table lists this clonotype with many counts. V and J are TRBV11-2 and TRBJ2-5, with 7 bases identical to TRBD2. Germline CDR1 is SGHAT and CDR2 is FQNNGV. This CDR3 is built from 13 residues. After removal of 3 bases from V and 3 bases from J, the junction contained 1 base not matched to a gene. The CDR3 is CASSFGLEETQYF. The CDR3 region has the DNA TGTGCCAGCAGCTTCGGACTAGAAGAGACCCAGTACTTC. Variable domain in full (rest from reference TRBV11-2 and TRBJ2-5): EAGVAQSPRYKIIEKRQSVAFWCNPISGHATLYWYQQILGQGPKLLIQFQNNGVVDDSQLPKDRFSAERLKGVDSTLKIQPAKLEDSAVYLCASSFGLEETQYFGPGTRLLVL.

This clonotype came up many times. The V call is TRBV7-6, the J call TRBJ1-6; TRBD1 matches at 7 bases. Germline V gene data show CDR1 as SGHVS and CDR2 as FNYEAQ. Trimming at V came to 10 bases and at J to 6 bases, leaving 9 bases not matched to a gene. The CDR3 is 14 residues long. CDR3 sequence reads: CATYLGQLNSPLHF. DNA of the CDR3: TGTGCCACCTACCTGGGACAGCTTAATTCACCCCTCCACTTT.

Ten or more counts support this clonotype. CDR3 sequence reads: CASSDLQGAVNTEAFF. In nucleotides, the CDR3 is TGTGCCAGCAGCGATCTACAGGGGGCCGTGAACACTGAAGCTTTCTTT. This chain joins TRBV2 and TRBJ1-1; TRBD1 agrees at 9 bases. The CDR3 contains 16 residues. Germline V CDR1 and CDR2: SNHLY, FYNNEI. Germline trimming cut 6 bases from V and 0 bases from J; bases unmatched to any gene: 8.

This clonotype was detected many times. This rearrangement joins TRBV5-1 to TRBJ1-2, with unresolved D. V dropped 0 bases and J dropped 6 bases, with 6 bases sitting between them. Looked up from germline, CDR1 is SGHRS and CDR2 is YFSETQ. The CDR3 covers 12 residues. Here the CDR3 reads CASSLGGDGYTF. For the CDR3, the DNA is TGCGCCAGCAGCTTGGGCGGGGATGGCTACACCTTC.

Sample share makes this clonotype hyperexpanded. This chain connects TRBV12-3 or TRBV12-4 to TRBJ1-5; D possibly corresponds to TRBD1 (5 bases). The CDR3 extends over 17 amino acids. The V gene lost 6 bases and the J gene lost 0 bases, with 18 bases spanning the gap. The CDR3 spells CASRSGTVHDSNQPQHF. In nucleotides, the CDR3 is TGTGCCAGCAGATCCGGGACGGTGCATGATAGCAATCAGCCCCAGCATTTT.

This clonotype was observed many times. This sequence joins TRBV5-1 and TRBJ2-7; 9 bases align to TRBD1. CDR3 size: 16 residues. V shed 0 bases and J 4 bases; nucleotides not matched to a gene: 8. The germline V gene encodes CDR1 SGHRS and CDR2 YFSETQ. CDR3 residues: CASSLVGGQGLYEQYF. The CDR3 nucleotides read TGCGCCAGCAGCTTGGTCGGGGGACAGGGTCTGTACGAGCAGTACTTC. Complete variable domain (other parts from reference TRBV5-1 and TRBJ2-7): KAGVTQTPRYLIKTRGQQVTLSCSPISGHRSVSWYQQTPGQGLQFLFEYFSETQRNKGNFPGRFSGRQFSNSRSEMNVSTLELGDSALYLCASSLVGGQGLYEQYFGPGTRLTVT.

Many counts were recorded for this clonotype. This chain connects TRBV21-1 to TRBJ1-2. TRBV21-1 is designated a pseudogene. CDR3 length: 13 residues. CDR3 region: CASPKRGTSGYTF. The CDR3 DNA reads TGTGCCAGCCCGAAGCGGGGTACGTCTGGCTACACCTTC.

This clonotype has at least ten counts. The chain combines TRBV19 with TRBJ1-5; D may be TRBD1 (5 bases). This CDR3 has 15 amino acids. V was trimmed by 7 bases and J by 1 base, leaving 14 bases between them. Germline CDR1 LNHDA, CDR2 SQIVND (reference sequence). DNA of the CDR3: TGTGCCAGTACCGCTTTAGGGGACAGCAATCAGCCCCAGCATTTT. Translated: CASTALGDSNQPQHF.

The sample holds many counts of this clonotype. The chain is built from TRBV6-2 or TRBV6-3 and TRBJ1-2; D is possibly TRBD1 (6 bases). Looked up from germline, CDR1 is MNHEY and CDR2 is SVGEGT. CDR3 size: 13 residues. The V and J ends lost 6 bases and 9 bases respectively, with 17 bases between them. The CDR3 DNA reads as TGTGCCAGCAGCCGTCTACAGGGCTCGAGCTACACCTTC. Protein: CASSRLQGSSYTF.

This clonotype has at least ten counts. The genes are TRBV6-1 and TRBJ2-5; unclear D gene. V was trimmed by 6 bases and J by 1 base, leaving 15 bases between them. CDR1 and CDR2 from the germline V gene are MNHNS and SASEGT. This CDR3 region has 15 residues. The CDR3 coding sequence is TGTGCCAGCAGCGCCCACCCGGACGGCCAAGAGACCCAGTACTTC. Its protein is CASSAHPDGQETQYF.

Many counts were recorded for this clonotype. The genes are TRBV10-3 and TRBJ1-2; 7 nucleotides match TRBD1. With V trimmed by 3 bases and J by 7 bases, 11 bases remained unmatched. The CDR3 is 15 amino acids. Germline V CDR1 and CDR2: ENHRY, SYGVKD. DNA of the CDR3: TGTGCCATCAGTGACGGTCGTGAGAGGGGGCCTGGCTACACCTTC. As protein: CAISDGRERGPGYTF.

In this sample, this clonotype turned up many times. V is TRBV7-2 and J is TRBJ1-6, with D tentatively TRBD1 (6 bases). V lost 3 bases to trimming and J lost 10 bases, with 13 bases between them. The length of the CDR3 is 14 residues. From germline, CDR1 is SGHTA and CDR2 FQGNSA. CDR3 sequence (DNA): TGTGCCAGCAGCTTTACAGGGTTTTGGTCACCCCTCCACTTT. As protein: CASSFTGFWSPLHF.

Comment on this clonotype: This may be a read error, as it is one base from a much larger clone. The chain's CDR3 is CAGSLGSSGDTGELFF. The CDR3 DNA reads TGCGCCGGCAGCTTGGGGTCTAGCGGGGACACCGGGGAGCTGTTTTTT. V usage is TRBV5-1 and J usage is TRBJ2-2, with 9 bases that match TRBD2. CDR3 length equals 16 residues. Germline V gene lookup returns CDR1 SGHRS and CDR2 YFSETQ. Combining the CDR3 with reference TRBV5-1 and TRBJ2-2 gives the whole variable domain KAGVTQTPRYLIKTRGQQVTLSCSPISGHRSVSWYQQTPGQGLQFLFEYFSETQRNKGNFPGRFSGRQFSNSRSEMNVSTLELGDSALYLCAGSLGSSGDTGELFFGEGSRLTVL.

This clonotype was seen repeatedly, ten times or more. J is TRBJ2-3 and V is TRBV11-2; possibly TRBD2 for D (5 bases). Germline V gives CDR1 SGHAT, CDR2 FQNNGV. The CDR3 sequence is 17 residues long. V shed 5 bases and J shed 2 bases, with 20 bases lying between them. CDR3 DNA: TGTGCCAGCAGCGTGGCTAGCAACCCCTCCCCCACAGATACGCAGTATTTT. Translation gives CASSVASNPSPTDTQYF.

By share, this clonotype counts as medium-sized. The chain carries TRBV12-3 or TRBV12-4 and TRBJ1-1; 7 nucleotides align to TRBD1. Trimming cost V 4 bases and J 1 base; bases outside gene matches: 6. This CDR3 spans 15 amino acids. The CDR3 region is CASSSSGTANTEAFF. As DNA, the CDR3 is TGTGCCAGCAGTTCATCCGGGACAGCGAACACTGAAGCTTTCTTT.